A selection of T cell receptor beta chains follows, all from one sample in a study of identical twins. MiXCR, applied by TCRdb to the 5' RACE reads, yields one record per CDR3 protein. The sample lists 700,000 or so distinct CDR3 sequences; 8.6% were seen once. This same sample was also part of a study on yellow fever vaccine responses in identical twins.

Specimen: PBMCs. These TCRs come from a woman aged 18-35 years in good health. Both conserved end residues are part of each CDR3. D genes are given only for firm matches. Some rows have no size entry. The others give once, few or many, or a class for an expanded clone.

clone size	V gene	J gene	D gene	CDR3 DNA	CDR3 protein
many	TRBV5-1	TRBJ2-7	TRBD1	TGTGCCAGCAGTTTAGGGGGCCGCTCCTACGAGCAGTACTTC	CASSLGGRSYEQYF
few	TRBV5-1	TRBJ1-2	NA	TGCGCCAGCAGCGAGGACGCGTATGGCTACACCTTC	CASSEDAYGYTF
NA	TRBV3-1	TRBJ2-2	NA	TGTGCCAGCAGCCAAGATGAAAACTTTGTCTCCGGGGAGCTGTTTTTT	CASSQDENFVSGELFF
few	TRBV19	TRBJ2-5	TRBD2	TGTGCCAGTAGTATCCAGCGGGGGGGCCGGGAGACCCAGTACTTC	CASSIQRGGRETQYF
NA	TRBV20-1	TRBJ2-7	NA	TGCAGTGCGACCAGCCTAACGGGAGTCACCTACGAGCAGTACTTC	CSATSLTGVTYEQYF
NA	TRBV28	TRBJ1-2	TRBD1	TGTGCCAGCAGTTTATTCAGTGTCGGACAGGGTGGTGGCTACACCTTC	CASSLFSVGQGGGYTF
many	TRBV14	TRBJ2-1	TRBD2	TGTGCCAGCAGCCACACTAGCGGGGGGCTTTACAATGAGCAGTTCTTC	CASSHTSGGLYNEQFF
many	TRBV29-1	TRBJ2-7	TRBD1	TGCAGCGCCTCCCCGACAGGGTTGGGTGAGCAGTACTTC	CSASPTGLGEQYF
few	TRBV20-1	TRBJ2-1	TRBD2	TGCAGTGCTAGAGAACCTAGCGGGAGTACACGTGAGCAGTTCTTC	CSAREPSGSTREQFF
few	TRBV7-8	TRBJ1-1	NA	TGTGCCAGCAGCTTAATGTTAACAGAAGCTTTCTTT	CASSLMLTEAFF
NA	TRBV20-1	TRBJ1-6	NA	TGCAGTGCTAGAGATCCCTTAAAGGGGTCCTATAATTCACCCCTCCACTTT	CSARDPLKGSYNSPLHF
few	TRBV20-1	TRBJ2-4	TRBD1	TGCAGTGCTAGAGAAAAATGGACAGGGGACAAAAACATTCAGTACTTC	CSAREKWTGDKNIQYF
NA	TRBV20-1	TRBJ2-7	NA	TGCAGTGCTAGAGATCAATCACACGAGCAGTACTTC	CSARDQSHEQYF
once	TRBV30	TRBJ2-5	TRBD2	TGTGCCTGGAGTACCCAGCGGGGCCAAGAGACCCAGTACTTC	CAWSTQRGQETQYF
few	TRBV6-2/TRBV6-3	TRBJ2-1	TRBD2	TGTGCCAGCAGTTACTCGATAACGGGAGGATCCTACAATGAGCAGTTCTTC	CASSYSITGGSYNEQFF
few	TRBV24-1	TRBJ2-1	TRBD2	TGTGCCACCAGTGATCTTGGGACTATAAATGAGCAGTTCTTC	CATSDLGTINEQFF
NA	TRBV20-1	TRBJ2-7	NA	TGCAGTGCTAGATCAACAGTTTACGAGCAGTACTTC	CSARSTVYEQYF
few	TRBV20-1	TRBJ1-1	NA	TGCAGTGCCGTGCCGGTGAACACTGAAGCTTTCTTT	CSAVPVNTEAFF
many	TRBV6-2/TRBV6-3	TRBJ1-1	TRBD1	TGTGCCAGCATCGAGACAGGGGGCCTAACTGAAGCTTTCTTT	CASIETGGLTEAFF
many	TRBV12-3/TRBV12-4	TRBJ2-7	TRBD1	TGTGCCAGCAGTTTAGGGACAGGGCATACCTACGAGCAGTACTTC	CASSLGTGHTYEQYF
NA	TRBV6-5	TRBJ2-7	NA	TGTGCCAGCAGTTACGGGTGGCAGGGAAGCTACGAGCAGTACTTC	CASSYGWQGSYEQYF
NA	TRBV20-1	TRBJ2-7	TRBD2	TGCAGTGCTAGAGATTCCGCTACAGCGGGGTCCCTAAAAGAGCAGTACTTC	CSARDSATAGSLKEQYF
NA	TRBV7-9	TRBJ2-6	TRBD1	TGTGCCAGCAGCCCCGGACAGGGGAACCCTGGGGCCAACGTCCTGACTTTC	CASSPGQGNPGANVLTF
few	TRBV20-1	TRBJ2-7	NA	TGCAGTGCTAGACCCGGGAATTCCGAGCAGTACTTC	CSARPGNSEQYF
many	TRBV12-3/TRBV12-4	TRBJ1-1	NA	TGTGCCAGCAGTTTTAGCGGACAGAACACTGAAGCTTTCTTT	CASSFSGQNTEAFF
many	TRBV24-1	TRBJ2-5	NA	TGTGCCACCAGTGGTTCTATGCAGGGCCTGGAGACCCAGTACTTC	CATSGSMQGLETQYF
NA	TRBV4-1	TRBJ2-5	TRBD2	TGCGCCAGCAGCCACGGGACTAGCGGGGGTCGCCAAGAGACCCAGTACTTC	CASSHGTSGGRQETQYF
few	TRBV6-5	TRBJ2-1	TRBD2	TGTGCCAGCAGTTCCAGGACCGGGACTAGCGGACACAATGAGCAGTTCTTC	CASSSRTGTSGHNEQFF
few	TRBV27	TRBJ1-1	TRBD1	TGTGCCAGCAGTTTATCCCCGACAGGGCCGAACACTGAAGCTTTCTTT	CASSLSPTGPNTEAFF
many	TRBV7-2	TRBJ2-3	TRBD1	TGTGCCAGCAGCAAGGGACAGGGGGCCAACACAGATACGCAGTATTTT	CASSKGQGANTDTQYF
NA	TRBV20-1	TRBJ1-1	NA	TGCAGTGCGGAGCAACAGAACACTGAAGCTTTCTTT	CSAEQQNTEAFF
NA	TRBV12-3/TRBV12-4	TRBJ2-1	NA	TGTGCCAGCAGTTTCGCAGGCCCCAATGAGCAGTTCTTC	CASSFAGPNEQFF
many	TRBV25-1	TRBJ2-7	TRBD1	TGTGCCAGCAGTATACAGGGGAAGTATTACGAGCAGTACTTC	CASSIQGKYYEQYF
few	TRBV5-1	TRBJ2-7	TRBD1	TGCGCCAGCAGCTTTCTCGGGACAGCCACCACCGAGCAGTACTTC	CASSFLGTATTEQYF
many	TRBV7-2	TRBJ2-3	NA	TGTGCCAGCAGTCCCGGCCTTACGCAGTATTTT	CASSPGLTQYF
NA	TRBV4-3	TRBJ2-3	NA	TGCGCCAGCAGCCCCAGGGACGGGGCCCCAGATACGCAGTATTTT	CASSPRDGAPDTQYF
few	TRBV3-1	TRBJ2-7	NA	TGTGCCAGCAGCCATTCCCAGGACGAATCCTACGAGCAGTACTTC	CASSHSQDESYEQYF
many	TRBV11-2	TRBJ1-2	NA	TGTGCCAGCAGCTTAGGAACGTCCGGCTACACCTTC	CASSLGTSGYTF
many	TRBV6-5	TRBJ1-4	NA	TGTGCCAGCAGTACCCGGGGGAATTCTCTGCTGTTTTTT	CASSTRGNSLLFF
few	TRBV24-1	TRBJ1-1	NA	TGTGCCACCAGTGTTGAGGACTTGACCTGGAGAGCTTTCTTT	CATSVEDLTWRAFF
few	TRBV7-9	TRBJ2-7	TRBD2	TGTGCCAGCAGCACCCCCGACCTACTAGCGGGGTACTACGAGCAGTACTTC	CASSTPDLLAGYYEQYF
NA	TRBV18	TRBJ2-2	TRBD1	TGTGCCAGCTCACCAGGCCCTGGACAGGGAGGGGAGCTGTTTTTT	CASSPGPGQGGELFF
NA	TRBV27	TRBJ2-1	NA	TGTGCCAGCAGTTTAGCCACGACAGCGTATGAGCAGTTCTTC	CASSLATTAYEQFF
many	TRBV12-3/TRBV12-4	TRBJ2-7	TRBD2	TGTGCCAGCAGTCCGTATTTTCCGGGACTAGCGTCGTTCTACGAGCAGTACTTC	CASSPYFPGLASFYEQYF
many	TRBV29-1	TRBJ2-5	NA	TGCAGCGTTATATTGGAGACCCAGTACTTC	CSVILETQYF
few	TRBV7-9	TRBJ2-1	TRBD2	TGTGCCAGCAGCTCCCCTTGGAGCGGGAGTCGAGACAATGAGCAGTTCTTC	CASSSPWSGSRDNEQFF
few	TRBV7-2	TRBJ2-7	TRBD2	TGTGCCAGCAGCTTAGGGGACTACCGCGAGCAGTACTTC	CASSLGDYREQYF